The T cell receptor beta chain described here comes from a study of blood T cell repertoires in COVID-19. Study-level information: Collection of acute and convalescent COVID-19 samples took place in the United States, Italy and Spain. The analysed material was cDNA or gDNA that came from T cells, B-cell-depleted T cells, or PBMCs.

The junction had 9 bases not matched to a gene; V was cut back by 5 bases and J by 2 bases. There are 15 residues in the CDR3. CDR1 SQVTM and CDR2 ANQGSEA come from the germline V gene. As handled by the study authors: Amplification from reference gene primers served as the basis for estimated nucleated cell counts. Clones were read by immunoSEQ multiplex PCR, and TCRdb kept only the in-frame ones, dropping some. V, J and clone size were drawn from that table, and D and trimming were deduced from the DNA. The data show around 100,000 clones, approximately 89% seen once. Input material: peripheral blood. The TCR comes from a man aged 45 to 65 with active COVID-19. The rearrangement links TRBV29-1 to TRBJ2-5, with 9 bases aligning to TRBD2. CDR3 sequence: CSVPDSGSPQETQYF. In DNA, the CDR3 is TGCAGCGTTCCAGATAGCGGGAGCCCGCAAGAGACCCAGTACTTC.